Listed here are 5 T cell receptor beta chains from one sample, sequenced in a study of cytomegalovirus exposure and HLA in healthy donors. PCR was performed using 60 Vbeta and 13 Jbeta primers. Clones were read by immunoSEQ multiplex PCR, and TCRdb kept only the in-frame ones, dropping some. Here the sample spans 55,000 to 70,000 clones, 55% to 75% being singletons. The sequenced sample was PBMCs. All receptors derive from a middle-aged man in good health and CMV-seropositive.

This clone was observed a single time. The V gene is TRBV4-1, the J gene TRBJ2-2; no definite D call. Trimming took off 6 bases at V and 7 bases at J, with 9 bases between the two ends. From germline, CDR1 is MGHRA and CDR2 YSYEKL. The CDR3 is made up of 12 amino acids. The CDR3 loop is CASSSPGGELFF. The CDR3 DNA reads TGCGCCAGCAGTAGCCCCGGCGGGGAGCTGTTTTTT.

This chain uses TRBV27 with TRBJ1-6, with 7 bases lining up with TRBD1. The junction had 4 bases not matched to a gene; V was cut back by 3 bases and J by 5 bases. The CDR3 sequence is 15 residues long. Per the germline V gene, CDR1 is MNHEY and CDR2 is SMNVEV (reference sequence). Here the CDR3 reads CASSFGGTDNSPLHF. The CDR3 nucleotides read TGTGCCAGCAGTTTCGGTGGGACAGATAATTCACCCCTCCACTTT.

The rearrangement uses TRBV7-2 and TRBJ2-1; TRBD2 agrees at 7 bases. Germline V gene data show CDR1 as SGHTA and CDR2 as FQGNSA. V was pared by 2 bases and J by 4 bases, with 5 bases of the junction left unmatched. The CDR3 is made up of 15 amino acids. This CDR3 reads CASSLSTGGYNEQFF. The CDR3 nucleotides read TGTGCCAGCAGCTTAAGCACGGGAGGATACAATGAGCAGTTCTTC.

V and J are TRBV4-3 and TRBJ2-6, with D possibly TRBD1 on 5 matching bases. V was trimmed by 0 bases and J by 0 bases, leaving 9 bases between them. Germline CDR1 LGHNA, CDR2 YSLEER. There are 17 residues in the CDR3. The CDR3 region is CASSQDVGVSGANVLTF. DNA for the CDR3: TGCGCCAGCAGCCAAGATGTAGGGGTCTCTGGGGCCAACGTCCTGACTTTC.

The chain is built from TRBV30 and TRBJ1-2; maybe TRBD1 (6 bases). V lost 6 bases to trimming and J lost 0 bases, with 11 bases between them. This CDR3 has 13 amino acids. CDR1 and CDR2 (germline): GTSNPN, SVGIG (reference sequence). The CDR3 spells CACRQVTNYGYTF. DNA of the CDR3: TGTGCCTGCCGACAGGTCACTAACTATGGCTACACCTTC.